The clone carrying this T cell receptor beta chain was found a few times. The target antigen is unknown. TCRdb analysed the reads with MiXCR anew, one entry per CDR3 protein. This table holds some 310,000 distinct CDR3 sequences, more than 20% found once. The sample comes from a study of T cell repertoires in cytomegalovirus infection. Turning to the study itself: Recently identified HLA-C-restricted CMV epitopes were used, and well-studied HLA-B-restricted CMV epitopes were used as well.

The specimen was cultured PBMCs, collected from culture after CMV antigen stimulation. The receptor comes from a human donor in good health (CMV status not recorded). Some clones in this sample may be carry-over from other donors' samples.

The CDR3 region is CASSFQGQTGTKNTGELFF. CDR3 nucleotides: TGTGCCAGCAGTTTCCAAGGACAGACCGGGACTAAGAACACCGGGGAGCTGTTTTTT. The chain employs TRBV12-3 or TRBV12-4 and TRBJ2-2; TRBD2 is a possible D gene (7 bases). V was pared by 3 bases and J by 1 base, with 21 bases between. The CDR3 loop spans 19 amino acids.